This T cell receptor (beta chain) was identified in a study of control samples from healthy donors and cancer patients. The CDR3 totals 12 residues. In germline, CDR1 is SGHDT, CDR2 YYEEEE. Between the trimmed V and J ends, which lost 4 bases and 2 bases, there was a span of 7 bases. Clones were read by immunoSEQ multiplex PCR, and TCRdb kept only the in-frame ones, dropping some. The data show under 100,000 clones, around 90% seen once. This clone was picked up many times. Sequenced: blood. This sequence originates from a woman in her sixties or seventies in good health. The chain combines TRBV5-6 with TRBJ2-7, with D unresolved. The DNA for the CDR3 is TGTGCCAGCAGCCGGTGGGCCTACGAGCAGTACTTC. It is translated as CASSRWAYEQYF.